Below are 23 T cell receptor beta chains sequenced from a single sample in a study of Graves' ophthalmopathy and Graves' hyperthyroidism. Amplified material comprised TCR beta CDR3 regions derived from RNA transcripts. HTBI-primed first-round RT-PCR preceded second-round multiplex PCR. TCRdb recomputed calls from the multiplex PCR reads with MiXCR, one row per CDR3 protein. The sample holds 200,000 to 250,000 distinct CDR3 sequences; 45% are singletons and the top ten take more than 45%. The sample comprised peripheral blood. These receptors all come from an adult man with Graves' ophthalmopathy.

This clonotype was picked up a small number of times. V usage is TRBV11-3 and J usage is TRBJ2-5, with D possibly being TRBD1 (5 bases). This CDR3 comprises 12 residues. In germline, CDR1 is SGHNT, CDR2 YENEEA. Trimming shortened V by 5 bases and J by 5 bases, and 9 bases separated the two germline ends. CDR3 coding DNA: TGTGCCAGCAGCCACTCAGGGGAGACCCAGTACTTC. It translates to CASSHSGETQYF.

The chain carries TRBV5-6 and TRBJ1-1, with D tentatively TRBD1 (6 bases). CDR1 and CDR2 (germline): SGHDT, YYEEEE. V gave up 3 bases and J gave up 7 bases, with 16 bases separating them. The CDR3 runs to 14 residues. CDR3 nucleotide sequence: TGTGCCAGCAGCTCCAGGACAGTTATCCTTGAAGCTTTCTTT. Translated: CASSSRTVILEAFF.

This clonotype was recorded once. The chain uses TRBV5-8 and TRBJ2-5; tentative D call: TRBD2 (6 bases). This CDR3 comprises 16 residues. Trimming stripped 4 bases from V and 4 bases from J, with 20 bases between. Germline values: CDR1 SGHTS, CDR2 YDEGEE. CDR3 loop: CASSPPGLVWVETQYF. The CDR3 region has the DNA TGTGCCAGCAGCCCACCGGGACTGGTGTGGGTAGAGACCCAGTACTTC. The variable domain in full, completed from reference TRBV5-8 and TRBJ2-5, reads EAGVTQSPTHLIKTRGQQATLRCSPISGHTSVYWYQQALGLGLQFLLWYDEGEERNRGNFPPRFSGRQFPNYSSELNVNALELEDSALYLCASSPPGLVWVETQYFGPGTRLLVL.

The rearrangement uses TRBV7-6 and TRBJ2-5; tentatively, D is TRBD1 or TRBD2 (5 bases each). This CDR3 region has 16 residues. CDR1 SGHVS and CDR2 FNYEAQ come from the germline V gene. V was pared by 4 bases and J by 2 bases, with 17 bases between. CDR3 region: CASSSRPGRTQETQYF. The CDR3 DNA sequence: TGTGCCAGCAGCTCCCGGCCGGGACGGACTCAAGAGACCCAGTACTTC.

This clonotype was counted once. The chain is built from TRBV27 and TRBJ1-2, with TRBD1 matching 8 bases. After removal of 0 bases from V and 8 bases from J, the junction contained 8 bases not matched to a gene. The CDR3 has 15 residues. Germline lookup yields CDR1 MNHEY and CDR2 SMNVEV (reference sequence). DNA of the CDR3: TGTGCCAGCAGTTTATCCTGGACAGGGAGAGACGGCTACACCTTC. As protein: CASSLSWTGRDGYTF.

This clonotype was seen just once. J is TRBJ1-6 and V is TRBV9; no definite D call. The CDR3 spans 13 residues. The V gene's germline CDR1 is SGDLS and CDR2 YYNGEE. V was clipped by 7 bases and J by 7 bases, with 12 bases between them. The CDR3 reads CASQTARNSPLHF. The CDR3 DNA reads TGTGCCAGCCAAACAGCGCGCAATTCACCCCTCCACTTT.

This clonotype showed up many times. An end of the junction does not agree with germline; a read error may underlie this. This CDR3 is CASTPSENAEAFF. DNA for the CDR3: TGCGCCAGCACCCCCTCCGAGAACGCTGAAGCTTTCTTT. The chain links TRBV10-2 to TRBJ1-1, with D unclear. In germline, CDR1 is WSHSY, CDR2 SAAADI. The CDR3 contains 13 residues.

This sequence joins TRBV10-3 and TRBJ1-2; 8 bases map to TRBD1. J gave up 8 bases and V 5 bases, and 7 bases lay outside the gene matches. This CDR3 comprises 13 residues. Germline values: CDR1 ENHRY, CDR2 SYGVKD. The CDR3 protein is CAISPQGARGYTF. The CDR3 coding sequence is TGTGCCATCAGTCCTCAGGGGGCGCGGGGCTACACCTTC.

Regarding this clonotype: A read error is possible here, since a much larger clone lies one base away. The DNA of the CDR3 is TGCAGCGTCGGGGCAGTCCGTGGCTACACCTTC. Translation gives CSVGAVRGYTF. This rearrangement joins TRBV29-1 to TRBJ1-2; maybe TRBD1 (5 bases). The V and J ends lost 6 bases and 7 bases respectively, with 12 bases between them. Germline V CDR1 and CDR2: SQVTM, ANQGSEA. The CDR3 length is 11 residues.

V usage is TRBV9 and J usage is TRBJ2-7; 10 nucleotides agree with TRBD1. The CDR3 covers 16 residues. V dropped 4 bases and J dropped 5; count of bases not matched to a gene: 12. Germline V CDR1 and CDR2: SGDLS, YYNGEE. CDR3 amino acids: CASSPTGTGASDEQYF. The CDR3 DNA sequence: TGTGCCAGCAGCCCAACCGGGACAGGGGCATCGGACGAGCAGTACTTC. Full variable domain (missing parts from reference TRBV9 and TRBJ2-7): DSGVTQTPKHLITATGQRVTLRCSPRSGDLSVYWYQQSLDQGLQFLIQYYNGEERAKGNILERFSAQQFPDLHSELNLSSLELGDSALYFCASSPTGTGASDEQYFGPGTRLTVT.

The chain combines TRBV20-1 with TRBJ2-5; 8 bases map to TRBD2. CDR3 size: 13 residues. The germline V gene encodes CDR1 DFQATT and CDR2 SNEGSKA (reference sequence). V trimming: 5 bases; J trimming: 3 bases; junction bases outside the gene matches: 5. CDR3 nucleotide sequence: TGCAGTGCTTCTAGCGGGCCCAAAGAGACCCAGTACTTC. This sequence encodes CSASSGPKETQYF.

Concerning this clonotype: A read error is likely, as this CDR3 ends without the conserved phenylalanine or tryptophan. The limits of the CDR3 on the DNA are not certain, so only TCRdb's listed CDR3 is given. V gene TRBV29-1 combines with J gene TRBJ2-2; the D call TRBD1 from the table was never checked on the DNA. The CDR3 length is 9 residues, termini included. Germline CDR1 reads SQVTM; CDR2 reads ANQGSEA. CDR3 residues: CSVEVSEGA.

This clonotype was detected a few times. V usage is TRBV2 and J usage is TRBJ2-5; 8 bases agree with TRBD1. Germline trimming cut 4 bases from V and 6 bases from J; bases unmatched to any gene: 4. Per germline, CDR1 SNHLY and CDR2 FYNNEI. The CDR3 sequence is 13 residues long. Here the CDR3 DNA reads TGTGCCAGCAGTGCGACAGGGGAAAAGACCCAGTACTTC. Its protein product is CASSATGEKTQYF.

J is TRBJ1-1 and V is TRBV7-9; D call uncertain. The CDR3 covers 19 residues. Deletions cut 2 bases from V and 3 bases from J, with 25 bases between. Germline CDR1 is SEHNR and CDR2 is FQNEAQ (reference sequence). CDR3 sequence (DNA): TGTGCCAGCAGCTTAATTAGGGTCTTGGGGAAGAAGGAAGACACTGAAGCTTTCTTT. Protein sequence: CASSLIRVLGKKEDTEAFF.

This clonotype was observed a few times. V gene TRBV5-4 combines with J gene TRBJ2-7; the match to TRBD2 covers 11 bases. The CDR3 runs 15 residues. The ends lost 4 bases at V and 6 bases at J; junction bases unmatched: 9. From germline, CDR1 is SGHNT and CDR2 YYREEE (reference sequence). CDR3 loop: CASSQGLAVPAEQYF. The DNA of the CDR3 is TGTGCCAGCAGCCAGGGACTAGCGGTCCCTGCCGAGCAGTACTTC. Based on the CDR3 plus reference TRBV5-4 and TRBJ2-7, the full variable domain is ETGVTQSPTHLIKTRGQQVTLRCSSQSGHNTVSWYQQALGQGPQFIFQYYREEENGRGNFPPRFSGLQFPNYSSELNVNALELDDSALYLCASSQGLAVPAEQYFGPGTRLTVT.

The chain joins TRBV20-1 to TRBJ2-6, with a tentative D call TRBD1 (6 bases). V dropped 3 bases and J dropped 0 bases, with 12 bases sitting between them. The CDR3 length is 16 residues. From germline, CDR1 is DFQATT and CDR2 SNEGSKA (reference sequence). As DNA, the CDR3 is TGCAGTGCTAGGACAGGCACCAACTCTGGGGCCAACGTCCTGACTTTC. It translates to CSARTGTNSGANVLTF.

The gene calls are TRBV7-9 and TRBJ2-2; weak D call: TRBD1 (6 bases). CDR1 is SEHNR and CDR2 is FQNEAQ in the germline V gene (reference sequence). Trimming pared 1 base from V and 6 bases from J, leaving 15 bases between. This CDR3 contains 16 residues. The CDR3 coding sequence is TGTGCCAGCAGCTTAGTCCCAGGGGATGGCCCCGGGGAGCTGTTTTTT. Translation gives CASSLVPGDGPGELFF.

The chain couples TRBV25-1 to TRBJ1-5, with 7 nucleotides matching TRBD1. The CDR3 is made up of 15 amino acids. The J segment lost 3 bases and the V segment lost 5 bases, leaving 7 bases of the junction unmatched. CDR1 is MGHDK and CDR2 is SYGVNS in the germline V gene. The CDR3 DNA reads TGTGCCAGCAGTTCCGGGACAGTGCTCAATCAGCCCCAGCATTTT. Translation gives CASSSGTVLNQPQHF.

This clonotype has more than one count but fewer than ten. The chain combines TRBV7-8 with TRBJ2-7, with 9 bases that match TRBD2. The CDR3 spans 15 residues. The trim removed 1 base at V and 2 bases at J, leaving 3 bases unmatched. The germline V gene encodes CDR1 SGHVS and CDR2 FQNEAQ. DNA for the CDR3: TGTGCCAGCAGCTTAGGTAGCGGGAGTACCTACGAGCAGTACTTC. This encodes CASSLGSGSTYEQYF. The full variable domain, its missing parts supplied by reference TRBV7-8 and TRBJ2-7, is GAGVSQSPRYKVAKRGQDVALRCDPISGHVSLFWYQQALGQGPEFLTYFQNEAQLDKSGLPSDRFFAERPEGSVSTLKIQRTQQEDSAVYLCASSLGSGSTYEQYFGPGTRLTVT.

This clonotype was observed many times. The genes are TRBV10-3 and TRBJ2-5; D possibly matches TRBD1 or TRBD2 (7 bases each). This CDR3 comprises 14 residues. Germline V CDR1 and CDR2: ENHRY, SYGVKD. The V and J ends lost 5 bases and 3 bases respectively, with 13 bases between them. CDR3 loop: CAISYSGGEETQYF. CDR3 bases: TGTGCCATCAGTTATTCAGGGGGGGAAGAGACCCAGTACTTC.

This chain connects TRBV7-8 to TRBJ1-1; maybe TRBD1 (5 bases). The germline V and J ends were trimmed by 1 base and 3 bases, with 12 bases remaining between them. The CDR3 consists of 15 residues. Germline loops: CDR1 SGHVS, CDR2 FQNEAQ. The CDR3 coding sequence is TGTGCCAGCAGCTTAGGGGGGGGGTGGGACACTGAAGCTTTCTTT. Its translation is CASSLGGGWDTEAFF.

V usage is TRBV24-1 and J usage is TRBJ2-5, with TRBD1 identical over 9 bases. J was trimmed by 6 bases and V by 2 bases; bases with no gene match: 12. Germline V gene data show CDR1 as KGHDR and CDR2 as SFDVKD. The CDR3 is 17 residues long. Here the CDR3 DNA reads TGTGCCACCAGTGATTCCCCCGGGACAGGGATTGAGAAGACCCAGTACTTC. Protein product: CATSDSPGTGIEKTQYF.

This chain links TRBV13 with TRBJ1-3; the D gene is possibly TRBD1 (5 bases). The CDR3 runs 18 residues. Trimming pared 5 bases from V and 2 bases from J, leaving 22 bases between. Per the germline V gene, CDR1 is PRHDT and CDR2 is FYEKMQ (reference sequence). CDR3 in DNA: TGTGCCAGCAGCCCCCTAGCGGTTGGGCAGGGCCCTGGAAACACCATATATTTT. This codes for CASSPLAVGQGPGNTIYF.